These 16 T cell receptor beta chains were all obtained from the same sample, sequenced in a study of OX40 agonist ivuxolimab in advanced cancers. The table came from immunoSEQ multiplex PCR; TCRdb's copy has only in-frame clones and leaves some out. This sample carries around 15,000 clones, around 80% of them seen once, and the ten largest clones take 35% to 45%. The material sequenced was CD4+ or CD8+ T cells sorted from blood, taken in a trial of the OX40 agonist ivuxolimab. The receptors derive from an adult with an advanced solid tumor such as melanoma, head and neck, liver or kidney cancer.

In the case of this clone: A far larger clone lies a single base away; this is likely a read error. This specimen includes other DNA sequences encoding the same CDR3. V usage is TRBV4-1 and J usage is TRBJ1-5; TRBD1 might be the D (6 bases). Trimming shortened V by 3 bases and J by 8 bases, and 17 bases separated the two germline ends. The germline CDR1 and CDR2 sequences are MGHRA and YSYEKL. The CDR3 loop spans 15 amino acids. The CDR3 spells CASSHDTGSPEPQHF. The CDR3 bases are TGCGCCAGCAGCCACGATACAGGGAGTCCAGAGCCCCAGCATTTT.

The chain joins TRBV4-2 to TRBJ2-7; D unresolved. Between the trimmed V and J ends, which lost 0 bases and 3 bases, there was a span of 12 bases. The V gene's germline CDR1 is LGHNA and CDR2 YNFKEQ. The CDR3 has 15 amino acids. The CDR3 DNA follows: TGTGCCAGCAGCCAAGAAAGGGCCATGCTCTACGAGCAGTACTTC. Encoded protein: CASSQERAMLYEQYF.

V and J are TRBV15 and TRBJ2-7; 12 bases map to TRBD2. This CDR3 has 19 amino acids. J gave up 6 bases and V 0 bases, and 15 bases lay outside the gene matches. In germline, CDR1 is LNHNV, CDR2 YYDKDF (reference sequence). CDR3 DNA sequence: TGTGCCACCAGCAGAGATGTCGCGACTAGCGGGAGAGGGGGAGGCGAGCAGTACTTC. This sequence encodes CATSRDVATSGRGGGEQYF.

This clone was detected once. V is TRBV2 and J is TRBJ2-7; D call uncertain. The CDR3 extends over 14 amino acids. Trimming took 2 bases from V and 2 from J, leaving 10 bases between them. The germline CDR1 and CDR2 sequences are SNHLY and FYNNEI. This CDR3 is CASSELLATYEQYF. The DNA of the CDR3 is TGTGCCAGCAGTGAACTTCTCGCGACCTACGAGCAGTACTTC. Looking up the rest from reference TRBV2 and TRBJ2-7 gives the full variable domain: EPEVTQTPSHQVTQMGQEVILRCVPISNHLYFYWYRQILGQKVEFLVSFYNNEISEKSEIFDDQFSVERPDGSNFTLKIRSTKLEDSAMYFCASSELLATYEQYFGPGTRLTVT.

The V gene is TRBV11-2, the J gene TRBJ1-5, with D uncertain. CDR3 length equals 13 residues. In germline, CDR1 is SGHAT, CDR2 FQNNGV. Trimming left V 5 bases short and J 4 bases short, with 9 bases between. The CDR3 nucleotides read TGTGCCAGCAGCCCTCGGGAGAATCAGCCCCAGCATTTT. Protein sequence: CASSPRENQPQHF.

The chain links TRBV4-3 to TRBJ2-2, with D possibly being TRBD1 (5 bases). The CDR3 is 15 amino acids. Germline V gives CDR1 LGHNA, CDR2 YSLEER. Trimming left V 8 bases short and J 4 bases short, with 17 bases between. The CDR3 DNA follows: TGCGCCAGCGCTATAGGCAGGGCCTCCACCGGGGAGCTGTTTTTT. This gives the protein CASAIGRASTGELFF.

The table lists this clone with a count of one. The CDR3 DNA is TGTGCCAGCAGCCTCCGGGGCTCTGGAGATACGCAGTATTTT. Its protein product is CASSLRGSGDTQYF. The genes are TRBV5-4 and TRBJ2-3, with D tentatively TRBD1 or TRBD2 (5 bases each). Germline CDR1 SGHNT, CDR2 YYREEE (reference sequence). V dropped 4 bases and J dropped 5 bases, with 14 bases sitting between them. The length of the CDR3 is 14 residues.

V is TRBV7-8 and J is TRBJ1-2, with 11 nucleotides matching TRBD1. V lost 5 bases and J lost 7; bases outside the gene matches: 9. Germline CDR1 SGHVS, CDR2 FQNEAQ. The CDR3 runs to 15 residues. The CDR3 region is CASSRPRTGGRGYTF. CDR3 sequence (DNA): TGTGCCAGCAGCCGACCTCGGACAGGGGGCCGTGGCTACACCTTC.

The chain couples TRBV7-9 to TRBJ2-1, with D perhaps matching TRBD1 (6 bases). The V and J ends lost 2 bases and 8 bases respectively, with 25 bases between them. Germline CDR1 SEHNR, CDR2 FQNEAQ (reference sequence). CDR3 size: 18 residues. The CDR3 spells CASSLTQGRFLALDEQFF. The CDR3 bases are TGTGCCAGCAGCTTAACACAGGGTCGGTTTCTAGCTCTCGATGAGCAGTTCTTC.

The V and J genes are TRBV19 and TRBJ1-5; D is undetermined. The CDR3 length is 13 residues. Between the trimmed V and J ends, which lost 7 bases and 6 bases, there was a span of 13 bases. Germline CDR1 and CDR2: LNHDA and SQIVND (reference sequence). CDR3 loop: CASTVAFGQPQHF. CDR3 sequence (DNA): TGTGCCAGTACCGTAGCTTTTGGTCAGCCCCAGCATTTT.

The V call is TRBV9, the J call TRBJ2-2, with D perhaps given as TRBD1 or TRBD2 (5 bases each). The germline V and J ends were trimmed by 2 bases and 7 bases, with 12 bases remaining between them. The CDR3 runs to 14 residues. Germline assignment: CDR1 SGDLS and CDR2 YYNGEE. The DNA of the CDR3 is TGTGCCAGCAGCGTCGGGACCGGTGTCGGGGAGCTGTTTTTT. Translation: CASSVGTGVGELFF. Complete variable domain (other parts from reference TRBV9 and TRBJ2-2): DSGVTQTPKHLITATGQRVTLRCSPRSGDLSVYWYQQSLDQGLQFLIQYYNGEERAKGNILERFSAQQFPDLHSELNLSSLELGDSALYFCASSVGTGVGELFFGEGSRLTVL.

The chain uses TRBV25-1 and TRBJ1-6; 7 bases line up with TRBD1. Trimming removed 6 bases from V and 6 bases from J; junction bases left unmatched: 14. The CDR3 runs 17 residues. CDR1 is MGHDK and CDR2 is SYGVNS in the germline V gene. Here the CDR3 reads CASSSWTMTGTNSPLHF. The DNA for the CDR3 is TGTGCCAGCAGCTCCTGGACGATGACAGGGACTAATTCACCCCTCCACTTT.

The gene calls are TRBV27 and TRBJ2-2, with D unclear. Looked up from germline, CDR1 is MNHEY and CDR2 is SMNVEV (reference sequence). Between the trimmed V and J ends, which lost 3 bases and 2 bases, there was a span of 7 bases. The CDR3 sequence is 14 residues long. In DNA form, the CDR3 reads TGTGCCAGCAGTTTTGCTAGAAACACCGGGGAGCTGTTTTTT. It yields the protein CASSFARNTGELFF.

The J gene is TRBJ1-1, the V gene TRBV11-1, with D tentatively TRBD1 (5 bases). The CDR3 has 16 residues. Trimming cost V 4 bases and J 1 base, with 16 bases left between them. Germline V CDR1 and CDR2: SGHAT, FQDESV (reference sequence). The CDR3 DNA reads as TGTGCCAGCAGCTCCACGGACACCGCCCCGAACACTGAAGCTTTCTTT. It specifies CASSSTDTAPNTEAFF. The entire variable domain, with the rest obtained from reference TRBV11-1 and TRBJ1-1, is as follows: EAEVAQSPRYKITEKSQAVAFWCDPISGHATLYWYRQILGQGPELLVQFQDESVVDDSQLPKDRFSAERLKGVDSTLKIQPAELGDSAMYLCASSSTDTAPNTEAFFGQGTRLTVV.

This chain joins TRBV28 and TRBJ2-5; D gene ambiguous. The tail of the sequence fits TRBJ2-7 better, so the J call may be wrong. Per germline, CDR1 MDHEN and CDR2 SYDVKM. The length of the CDR3 is 13 residues. CDR3 in DNA: TGTGCCAGCAGTGGCCCCGAATCCTACGAGCAGTACTTC. As protein: CASSGPESYEQYF.

This clone was counted only a few times. This chain joins TRBV7-9 and TRBJ2-7, with a weak D call TRBD1 (5 bases). The germline gives CDR1 SEHNR, CDR2 FQNEAQ (reference sequence). The CDR3 has 12 amino acids. Trimming removed 5 bases at V and 6 bases at J, with 11 bases between. CDR3: CASSQDIFEQYF. As DNA, the CDR3 is TGTGCCAGCAGCCAGGACATATTCGAGCAGTACTTC.